One sample yielded the 28 T cell receptor beta chains listed below, sequenced in a study of tissue T cells after allogeneic stem cell transplantation. Assay used: immunoSEQ multiplex PCR; TCRdb lists only in-frame clones, some missing. The data contain roughly 8,200 clones, approximately 46% of them singletons. Time point of the sample: mouse harvest day 7 after allogeneic transplant. Each mouse received 10^7 T-cell-depleted marrow cells plus 10^6 splenic CD5+ T cells by tail vein. The material sequenced was skin. These receptors all come from a female BALB/c mouse given C57BL/6 T cells with graft-versus-host disease after an allogeneic hematopoietic cell transplant.

Comment on this clone: Here the gene names and germline are mouse. The read gets to within 1 residue of the CDR3 end, and the germline J gene fills in the rest. The chain recombines TRBV26 with TRBJ1-3; D gene uncertain. This CDR3 spans 14 amino acids. The germline V gene encodes CDR1 KGHPV and CDR2 FQNQEV (reference sequence). The germline V and J ends were trimmed by 6 bases and 0 bases, with 9 bases remaining between them. The CDR3 protein is CASSLAISGNTLYF. CDR3 DNA (partial): TGTGCCAGCAGCCTGGCCATTTCTGGAAATACGCTCTAT.

This clone appeared a few times. Genes here carry mouse names. Read coverage stops 1 residue before the CDR3 terminus; the germline J gene supplies the remainder. The chain joins TRBV23 to TRBJ2-1; whether TRBD2, the table's D call, matches the DNA was not checked. The germline gives CDR1 KGHTA, CDR2 FQNQQP. The CDR3 contains 13 residues. The CDR3 loop reads CSSRTGGAAEQFF. Incomplete CDR3 DNA: TGCTCCAGCAGGACTGGGGGGGCTGCTGAGCAGTTC.

Sample share makes this clone medium-sized. Here the gene names and germline are mouse. CDR3: CASSDHSQNTLYF. The CDR3 bases that were read are TGTGCCAGCAGTGATCACAGTCAAAACACCTTGTAC. This chain uses TRBV13-1 with TRBJ2-4, with D hard to call. The read is 1 residue too short to cover the CDR3 end, so that end is filled in from the germline J gene. Trimming took off 1 base at V and 0 bases at J, with 3 bases between the two ends. Germline V gives CDR1 NSHNY, CDR2 SYGAGN. There are 13 residues in the CDR3.

This clone was counted a single time. Genes and germline are mouse. The read stops 1 residue short of the end of the CDR3; the missing end is completed from the germline J gene. This chain links TRBV31 with TRBJ1-1, with D uncertain. V lost 0 bases and J 3 bases, leaving 5 bases between the germline ends. The CDR3 spans 12 residues. Germline loops: CDR1 GKSSPN, CDR2 SITVG. The CDR3 spells CAWSLGHTEVFF. The sequenced CDR3 bases are TGTGCCTGGAGTCTTGGCCACACAGAAGTCTTC.

A remark on this clone: Gene names and germline match the mouse. The read stops 1 residue short of the end of the CDR3; the missing end is completed from the germline J gene. The chain uses TRBV15 and TRBJ2-3; D gene ambiguous. Trimming left V 7 bases short and J 3 bases short, with 5 bases between. Looked up from germline, CDR1 is SGHND and CDR2 is FRSKSL. The CDR3 is made up of 11 amino acids. CDR3 DNA (partial): TGTGCCAGCAAAACAGCAGAAACGCTGTAT. Translating gives CASKTAETLY. The complete CDR3 sequence is CASKTAETLYF.

About this clone: Gene names are the mouse ones. The read falls 1 residue short of the CDR3 end, and the missing part is taken from the germline J gene. V is TRBV1 and J is TRBJ1-2; 12 nucleotides agree with TRBD1. Germline CDR1 reads NSQYPW; CDR2 reads LRSPGD (reference sequence). V gave up 3 bases and J gave up 1 base; unmatched junction bases: 3. The CDR3 is 16 residues long. Here the CDR3 reads CTCSARDRGRNSDYTF. The CDR3 DNA, read in part, is TGCACCTGCAGTGCGCGGGACAGGGGGCGAAACTCCGACTACACC. Drawing the rest from reference TRBV1 and TRBJ1-2, the complete variable domain is VTLLEQNPRWRLVPRGQAVNLRCILKNSQYPWMSWYQQDLQKQLQWLFTLRSPGDKEVKSLPGADYLATRVTDTELRLQVANMSQGRTLYCTCSARDRGRNSDYTFGSGTRLLVI.

A note on this clone: Gene names and germline match the mouse. The CDR3 end lies 1 residue beyond the end of the read and is filled in from the germline J gene. Other DNA sequences in the sample encode the same CDR3. The chain links TRBV26 to TRBJ1-3, with 7 positions matching TRBD1. V lost 4 bases, J lost 2 bases, and 2 bases stayed unmatched. Germline V lookup: CDR1 KGHPV, CDR2 FQNQEV (reference sequence). The CDR3 runs to 14 residues. The CDR3 here is CASSPDRAGNTLYF. CDR3 DNA, as far as it was read: TGTGCCAGCAGTCCCGACAGGGCTGGAAATACGCTCTAT.

Details on this clone: Genes and germline come from the mouse. CDR3 sequence: CASSTQGANTGQLYF. Partial CDR3 DNA: TGTGCAAGCAGCACACAGGGGGCCAACACCGGGCAGCTCTAC. The V and J genes are TRBV16 and TRBJ2-2; 9 bases align to TRBD1. The read terminates 1 residue ahead of where the CDR3 ends, so the germline J gene completes it. The CDR3 is 15 residues long. V gave up 5 bases and J gave up 2 bases; unmatched junction bases: 3. The germline gives CDR1 SGHSA, CDR2 FRNQAP.

This clone was found a few times. Genes and germline come from the mouse. The CDR3 is CASSLSRAEQFF. The DNA read from the CDR3 is TGTGCCAGCAGTCTGTCGAGGGCTGAGCAGTTC. This chain joins TRBV26 and TRBJ2-1; D remains unclear. The DNA ends 1 residue before the CDR3 does, and the rest of the CDR3 is filled in from the germline J gene. Trimming cost V 0 bases and J 7 bases, with 4 bases left between them. Germline assignment: CDR1 KGHPV and CDR2 FQNQEV (reference sequence). The CDR3 consists of 12 residues.

With regard to this clone: The genes are named according to mouse. The read terminates 1 residue before the CDR3 end, so the remaining end is supplied by the germline J gene. The chain combines TRBV13-2 with TRBJ2-2, with D perhaps being TRBD1 or TRBD2 (5 bases each). CDR1 NNHNN and CDR2 SYGAGS come from the germline V gene (reference sequence). This CDR3 is built from 15 residues. V was cut by 0 bases and J by 0 bases, with 6 bases left in between. The DNA read from the CDR3 is TGTGCCAGCGGTGATGGGGGGACAAACACCGGGCAGCTCTAC. Its protein product is CASGDGGTNTGQLY. The full CDR3 is CASGDGGTNTGQLYF.

As for this clone: These gene names are mouse names. The sequenced part of the CDR3 DNA is TGTGCCAGCAGCGGGACTGGGGGGGCGCTGGCTGAGCAGTTC. Protein product: CASSGTGGALAEQF. In full, the CDR3 is CASSGTGGALAEQFF. This chain links TRBV3 with TRBJ2-1; the match to TRBD2 covers 14 bases. Sequencing ends 1 residue short of the CDR3 end; the germline J gene provides the rest. Losses at the gene ends were 5 bases for V and 7 bases for J; bases not matched to a gene: 4. The CDR3 is made up of 15 amino acids. Germline values: CDR1 SNHLY, CDR2 FYNGKV (reference sequence).

This clone showed up just a few times. Gene names denote mouse genes. The read is 1 residue too short to cover the CDR3 end, so that end is filled in from the germline J gene. J is TRBJ1-3 and V is TRBV26, with D perhaps TRBD1 (6 bases). Germline V gene data show CDR1 as KGHPV and CDR2 as FQNQEV (reference sequence). This CDR3 has 14 amino acids. V lost 4 bases and J 0 bases, leaving 7 bases between the germline ends. The sequenced CDR3 bases are TGTGCCAGCAGTCGGGACAATTCTGGAAATACGCTCTAT. Translated, it gives CASSRDNSGNTLY. The complete CDR3 sequence is CASSRDNSGNTLYF.

On this clone itself: Mouse germline and gene names are used. The read terminates 1 residue ahead of where the CDR3 ends, so the germline J gene completes it. The gene calls are TRBV13-2 and TRBJ2-5; 9 positions match TRBD2. The CDR3 extends over 16 amino acids. V was clipped by 1 base and J by 11 bases; unmatched bases: 14. The germline V gene encodes CDR1 NNHNN and CDR2 SYGAGS (reference sequence). CDR3 DNA, as far as it was read: TGTGCCAGCGGTGATTCCGACTGGGGGAAACCAAGACACCAGTAC. It translates to CASGDSDWGKPRHQY. The whole CDR3 is CASGDSDWGKPRHQYF.

Points on this clone: The listed genes are named as in mouse. Read data end 1 residue before the CDR3 end; the end is taken from the germline J gene. The rearrangement links TRBV13-1 to TRBJ2-3; the match to TRBD2 covers 10 bases. V shed 5 bases, J shed 2 bases, and the junction held 5 bases outside the gene matches. This CDR3 has 15 residues. The germline V gene has CDR1 NSHNY and CDR2 SYGAGN. Incomplete CDR3 DNA: TGTGCCAGCAGCCACTGGGGGGGGTCTGCAGAAACGCTGTAT. The encoded protein is CASSHWGGSAETLY. The CDR3 as a whole reads CASSHWGGSAETLYF.

About this clone itself: Here the gene names and germline are mouse. The read terminates 1 residue before the CDR3 end, so the remaining end is supplied by the germline J gene. This chain links TRBV26 with TRBJ2-3; D is unclear. The CDR3 runs to 13 residues. Per the germline V gene, CDR1 is KGHPV and CDR2 is FQNQEV (reference sequence). Trimming cost V 2 bases and J 0 bases, with 3 bases left between them. The part of the CDR3 DNA that was read is TGTGCCAGCAGTCTGAATAGTGCAGAAACGCTGTAT. Its protein is CASSLNSAETLY. The full CDR3 is CASSLNSAETLYF.

As to this clone: The gene symbols are mouse symbols. The CDR3 end is not reached by the read, which stops 1 residue before it; the germline J gene fills it in. V is TRBV12-1 and J is TRBJ2-4; possibly TRBD2 for D (7 bases). The CDR3 has 16 residues. Germline CDR1 SGHSN, CDR2 HYEKVE. Trimming removed 0 bases at V and 0 bases at J, with 12 bases between. CDR3 in amino acids: CASSLGLGASQNTLYF. The sequenced CDR3 bases are TGTGCCAGCTCTCTCGGGCTGGGGGCTAGTCAAAACACCTTGTAC.

In the case of this clone: Gene and germline names: mouse. The CDR3 is cut off 1 residue early in the read; its end comes from the germline J gene. The rearrangement joins TRBV3 to TRBJ1-2; TRBD1 might be the D (6 bases). Germline assignment: CDR1 SNHLY and CDR2 FYNGKV (reference sequence). The CDR3 totals 14 residues. V was shortened by 5 bases and J by 4 bases, with 14 bases between the two germline ends. The CDR3 DNA, read in part, is TGTGCCAGCAGCCTAGAGGGGGAAGGCTCCGACTACACC. It specifies CASSLEGEGSDYT. The full CDR3 reads CASSLEGEGSDYTF.

Remarks on this clone: Gene labels here are mouse ones. The CDR3 goes on 1 residue after the read ends, and that part is filled in from the germline J gene. The genes are TRBV26 and TRBJ1-3, with 7 nucleotides matching TRBD1. Germline values: CDR1 KGHPV, CDR2 FQNQEV (reference sequence). The V segment lost 1 base and the J segment 0 bases; nucleotides outside the gene matches: 6. This CDR3 is built from 17 residues. CDR3 sequence: CASSLYRGVNSGNTLYF. The DNA read from the CDR3 is TGTGCCAGCAGTCTGTACAGGGGCGTTAATTCTGGAAATACGCTCTAT.

This clone was seen more than once but under ten times. The germline and genes are mouse ones. The read gets to within 1 residue of the CDR3 end, and the germline J gene fills in the rest. This chain connects TRBV23 to TRBJ1-4; TRBD1, the table's D call, lacks a check against the DNA. Germline CDR1 is KGHTA and CDR2 is FQNQQP. The CDR3 is 15 amino acids. Here the CDR3 reads CSSSLGQGANERLFF. The DNA read from the CDR3 is TGCTCCAGCAGTCTCGGACAGGGGGCCAACGAAAGATTATTT.

Remarks on this clone: Any gene name here is a mouse gene name. The read terminates 1 residue ahead of where the CDR3 ends, so the germline J gene completes it. The chain links TRBV3 to TRBJ2-3; perhaps TRBD1 as D (7 bases). The germline V gene has CDR1 SNHLY and CDR2 FYNGKV (reference sequence). Trimming removed 5 bases at V and 0 bases at J, with 12 bases between. This CDR3 is 15 amino acids long. The CDR3 bases that were read are TGTGCCAGCAGCCCAGGGGGGTTTAGTGCAGAAACGCTGTAT. This gives the protein CASSPGGFSAETLY. The full CDR3 protein is CASSPGGFSAETLYF.

As concerns this clone: Mouse gene names and germline throughout. The CDR3 extends 1 residue past the end of the read, so its final part is completed from the germline J gene. This chain uses TRBV30 with TRBJ2-7, with D perhaps matching TRBD1 (6 bases). CDR3 length: 11 residues. Germline V gene sequence: CDR1 SQVVS, CDR2 ANEGSEA. V lost 3 bases and J 7 bases, leaving 10 bases between the germline ends. This chain's CDR3 is CSSRDSGEQYF. The sequenced CDR3 bases are TGTAGTTCTAGGGACAGTGGGGAACAGTAC.

In its sample, this clone is medium-sized. The germline and genes are mouse ones. The read ends 1 residue shy of where the CDR3 ends; the end is completed using the germline J gene. The V and J genes are TRBV13-1 and TRBJ1-1, with D possibly TRBD1 on 5 matching bases. Germline assignment: CDR1 NSHNY and CDR2 SYGAGN. The V and J ends lost 0 bases and 4 bases respectively, with 7 bases between them. This CDR3 contains 13 residues. The CDR3 here is CASSDGTSTEVFF. The CDR3 bases that were read are TGTGCCAGCAGTGATGGGACATCCACAGAAGTCTTC.

As concerns this clone: Mouse gene names apply. Sequencing ends 1 residue short of the CDR3 end; the germline J gene provides the rest. The chain links TRBV13-3 to TRBJ2-5; D gene uncertain. V was trimmed by 0 bases and J by 4 bases, leaving 3 bases between them. This CDR3 has 12 amino acids. Germline CDR1 and CDR2: NNHDY and SYVADS. Here the CDR3 reads CASSDGEDTQYF. Incomplete CDR3 DNA: TGTGCCAGCAGTGATGGGGAAGACACCCAGTAC.

Concerning this clone itself: Genes and germline come from the mouse. The CDR3 extends 1 residue past the end of the read, so its final part is completed from the germline J gene. V usage is TRBV15 and J usage is TRBJ1-1, with TRBD1 identical over 7 bases. The CDR3 runs to 14 residues. Germline V CDR1 and CDR2: SGHND, FRSKSL. J was trimmed by 1 base and V by 1 base; bases with no gene match: 0. The CDR3 loop reads CASSLDRGNTEVFF. The part of the CDR3 DNA that was read is TGTGCCAGCAGTTTAGACAGGGGAAACACAGAAGTCTTC.

A note on this clone: The genes are named according to mouse. CDR3 protein: CSSSQSAQGRTVFF. The sequenced CDR3 bases are TGCTCCAGCAGTCAATCAGCACAGGGGAGGACAGTCTTC. J is TRBJ1-1 and V is TRBV23; no DNA check was done on the table's D call, TRBD1. The read finishes 1 residue shy of the CDR3 end, and the germline J gene is used to complete it. This CDR3 has 14 amino acids. The germline V gene encodes CDR1 KGHTA and CDR2 FQNQQP.

This clone was counted only a few times. These gene names are mouse names. The read halts 1 residue ahead of the CDR3 end, with the missing end drawn from the germline J gene. The J gene is TRBJ2-1, the V gene TRBV13-1, with 8 bases lining up with TRBD1. Germline trimming cut 0 bases from V and 3 bases from J; bases unmatched to any gene: 11. The germline V gene has CDR1 NSHNY and CDR2 SYGAGN. This CDR3 region has 18 residues. This CDR3 reads CASSDDGQGAGRYAEQFF. The part of the CDR3 DNA that was read is TGTGCCAGCAGTGATGACGGCCAGGGGGCGGGCCGCTATGCTGAGCAGTTC.

About this clone itself: The genes are named according to mouse. The read stops 1 residue short of the end of the CDR3; the missing end is completed from the germline J gene. The chain joins TRBV15 to TRBJ1-1; D may be TRBD1 (6 bases). The V gene lost 6 bases and the J gene lost 3 bases, with 8 bases spanning the gap. Germline V lookup: CDR1 SGHND, CDR2 FRSKSL. There are 12 residues in the CDR3. The sequenced CDR3 bases are TGTGCCAGCAGACAGGGTCACACAGAAGTCTTC. It specifies CASRQGHTEVF. The full CDR3 is CASRQGHTEVFF.

As regards this clone: Genes and germline come from the mouse. Coverage ceases 1 residue before the CDR3 finishes, and the germline J gene fills in the end. This rearrangement joins TRBV12-1 to TRBJ2-4, with 10 bases matching TRBD2. The J segment lost 4 bases and the V segment lost 0 bases, leaving 3 bases of the junction unmatched. CDR1 is SGHSN, CDR2 HYEKVE, per germline. The CDR3 is made up of 15 amino acids. The CDR3 DNA, read in part, is TGTGCCAGCTCTCTCTCCGGACTGGGGGAAAACACCTTGTAC. This sequence encodes CASSLSGLGENTLY. The CDR3, in full, reads CASSLSGLGENTLYF.